A selection of T cell receptor beta chains follows, all from one sample in a study of T cells after yellow fever vaccination. Each CDR3 protein gets one entry after TCRdb re-called the 5' RACE reads with MiXCR. The profile shows 450,000 to 550,000 distinct CDR3 sequences, roughly a fifth of them singletons. The sample here was PBMCs, taken roughly 20 days after the first yellow fever vaccination. Receptors were obtained from a man aged 18 to 30 who received the YFV17D yellow fever vaccine. CDR3s include the opening cysteine and the closing phenylalanine or tryptophan. Each record gives: clone size, J gene, V gene, D gene, CDR3 DNA, CDR3 protein. D genes are given only for firm matches. Size tells how often a clone was seen (once, few, many) or the class of an expanded clone, and some rows leave it out.

.,TRBJ1-2,TRBV6-2/TRBV6-3,.,TGTGCCAGCACCATCCGCCAGGGCTGGAACTATGGCTACACCTTC,CASTIRQGWNYGYTF
few,TRBJ2-6,TRBV12-3/TRBV12-4,.,TGTGCCAGCAGAGACAGGATAGGGGCCAACGTCCTGACTTTC,CASRDRIGANVLTF
.,TRBJ2-5,TRBV12-3/TRBV12-4,TRBD1,TGTGCCAGCAGCTTTTGGGGGGACAGGGGGGGAGAGACCCAGTACTTC,CASSFWGDRGGETQYF
few,TRBJ1-1,TRBV27,.,TGTGCCAGCAGGGCGAAAAAGGCAGGCGGGAACACTGAAGCTTTCTTT,CASRAKKAGGNTEAFF
.,TRBJ1-5,TRBV20-1,.,TGCAGTGCTAGCGAACAGAACAATCAGCCCCAGCATTTT,CSASEQNNQPQHF
.,TRBJ1-2,TRBV5-1,.,TGCGCCAGCAGCTTGGAATGGTCCCAGATAATTAACTATGGCTACACCTTC,CASSLEWSQIINYGYTF
.,TRBJ2-1,TRBV20-1,.,TGCAGTGCTAGTGCGCTACTTAGCTCCTACAATGAGCAGTTCTTC,CSASALLSSYNEQFF
few,TRBJ2-2,TRBV29-1,.,TGCAGCGGGGCTGGGGGCATTAACACCGGGGAGCTGTTTTTT,CSGAGGINTGELFF
.,TRBJ2-3,TRBV11-2,.,TGTGCCAGCAGCAAGACGACGGCCCCTAGCACAGATACGCAGTATTTT,CASSKTTAPSTDTQYF
few,TRBJ1-2,TRBV7-9,.,TGTGCCAGCAGCTCGGAATCTCTTGGACAGAACTATGGCTACACCTTC,CASSSESLGQNYGYTF
.,TRBJ1-1,TRBV6-5,.,TGTGCCAGCAGTTACGGGGCTCCGGGAGAGGGCACTGAAGCTTTCTTT,CASSYGAPGEGTEAFF
.,TRBJ2-3,TRBV20-1,TRBD1,TGCAGTGCTAGGTCGGGACAGAGAATTTCTAGCACAGATACGCAGTATTTT,CSARSGQRISSTDTQYF
.,TRBJ2-5,TRBV18,TRBD2,TGTGCCAGCTCACCTCCCGGACTAGCGGGGGGGACACAAGAGACCCAGTACTTC,CASSPPGLAGGTQETQYF
few,TRBJ2-5,TRBV7-2,TRBD2,TGTGCCAGCAGCTTCGGGCTAGCGGTGGAGACCCAGTACTTC,CASSFGLAVETQYF
few,TRBJ2-5,TRBV29-1,.,TGCAGCGTCCGGAGGGGAATCCAAGAGACCCAGTACTTC,CSVRRGIQETQYF
.,TRBJ1-4,TRBV6-5,.,TGTGCCAGCAGTTACCTCACCGACAGGATGAATGAAAAACTGTTTTTT,CASSYLTDRMNEKLFF
few,TRBJ2-2,TRBV29-1,TRBD2,TGCAGCGTGGTAACCGGGACTAGCGACGGGGAGCTGTTTTTT,CSVVTGTSDGELFF
few,TRBJ1-2,TRBV20-1,.,TGCAGTGCTAGAGACCGAGGGAGGTCCCTCGGGGGCTACACCTTC,CSARDRGRSLGGYTF
few,TRBJ2-2,TRBV20-1,TRBD2,TGCAGTGCTAGCCGGGGCGGGGGGCCCATTGGGGAGCTGTTTTTT,CSASRGGGPIGELFF
.,TRBJ2-3,TRBV6-2/TRBV6-3,TRBD1,TGTGCCAGCAGACCCTTGGACAGGGGAGTAGTAGATACGCAGTATTTT,CASRPLDRGVVDTQYF